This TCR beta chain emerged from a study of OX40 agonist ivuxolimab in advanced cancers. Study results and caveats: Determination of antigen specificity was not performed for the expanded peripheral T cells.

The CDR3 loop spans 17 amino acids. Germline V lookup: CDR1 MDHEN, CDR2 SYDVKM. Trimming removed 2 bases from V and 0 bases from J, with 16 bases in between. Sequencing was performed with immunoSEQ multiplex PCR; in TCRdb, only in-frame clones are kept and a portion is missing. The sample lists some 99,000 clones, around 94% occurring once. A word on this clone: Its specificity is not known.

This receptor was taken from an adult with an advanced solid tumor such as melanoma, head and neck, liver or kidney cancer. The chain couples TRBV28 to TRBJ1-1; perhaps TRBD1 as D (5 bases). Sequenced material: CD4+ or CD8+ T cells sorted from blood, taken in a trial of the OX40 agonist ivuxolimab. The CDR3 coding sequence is TGTGCCAGCAGTTTACCTCCCGGGGGACGCATGAACACTGAAGCTTTCTTT. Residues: CASSLPPGGRMNTEAFF.